These 22 T cell receptor beta chains were all obtained from the same sample, sequenced in a study of blood T cell repertoires in COVID-19. Using immunoSEQ multiplex PCR, the repertoire was profiled, and TCRdb retains in-frame clones only, with some absent. Of over 250,000 clones in the sample, roughly 86% were seen once. Sequencing was carried out using peripheral blood. The receptors here all came from a woman aged 25 to 39 with acute or convalescent COVID-19.

The chain joins TRBV7-9 to TRBJ2-7; 11 bases agree with TRBD2. The CDR3 is 17 residues long. The junction had 12 bases not matched to a gene; V was cut back by 3 bases and J by 5 bases. Germline-derived CDR1 and CDR2 are SEHNR and FQNEAQ (reference sequence). The CDR3 is CASSFGGSGRAVHEQYF. CDR3 bases: TGTGCCAGCAGCTTCGGGGGTAGCGGGAGGGCCGTCCACGAGCAGTACTTC.

This rearrangement joins TRBV5-4 to TRBJ1-2, with 9 bases that match TRBD1. V gave up 5 bases and J gave up 8 bases; unmatched junction bases: 7. From germline, CDR1 is SGHNT and CDR2 YYREEE (reference sequence). This CDR3 region has 13 residues. The CDR3 loop is CASRPDRGSGYTF. In DNA form, the CDR3 reads TGTGCCAGCAGACCCGACAGGGGGTCCGGCTACACCTTC.

Written as DNA, the CDR3 is TGTGCCAGCAGCTTCTTTGGGGGCGGTGAGACCCAGTACTTC. Translated: CASSFFGGGETQYF. V is TRBV5-4 and J is TRBJ2-5; D is perhaps TRBD1 (6 bases). Per the germline V gene, CDR1 is SGHNT and CDR2 is YYREEE (reference sequence). The CDR3 has 14 amino acids. Trimming took 2 bases from V and 5 from J, leaving 13 bases between them.

This chain links TRBV7-9 with TRBJ2-3; 12 nucleotides match TRBD2. CDR1 and CDR2 from the germline V gene are SEHNR and FQNEAQ (reference sequence). The CDR3 length is 17 residues. J lost 2 bases, V lost 1 base, and 4 bases had no gene match. The DNA for the CDR3 is TGTGCCAGCAGCTTAGATCTAGCGGGAGGGAACACAGATACGCAGTATTTT. The encoded protein is CASSLDLAGGNTDTQYF.

This chain links TRBV7-9 with TRBJ2-1; 9 bases map to TRBD2. Trimming at V came to 4 bases and at J to 8 bases, leaving 12 bases not matched to a gene. Germline CDR1 is SEHNR and CDR2 is FQNEAQ (reference sequence). The CDR3 totals 16 residues. This CDR3 reads CASSSPPAGGRHEQFF. CDR3 DNA sequence: TGTGCCAGCAGCTCCCCCCCAGCGGGAGGACGCCATGAGCAGTTCTTC.

The V and J genes are TRBV15 and TRBJ2-1, with TRBD2 matching over 10 bases. The CDR3 has 16 residues. Trimming at V came to 3 bases and at J to 5 bases, leaving 7 bases not matched to a gene. Germline-derived CDR1 and CDR2 are LNHNV and YYDKDF (reference sequence). This CDR3 reads CATSRGQREGNNEQFF. The CDR3 bases are TGTGCCACCAGCAGGGGTCAGCGGGAGGGGAACAATGAGCAGTTCTTC.

The chain joins TRBV2 to TRBJ1-5; perhaps TRBD1 as D (5 bases). From germline, CDR1 is SNHLY and CDR2 FYNNEI. This CDR3 has 14 amino acids. The V and J ends lost 5 bases and 4 bases respectively, with 12 bases between them. The CDR3 here is CASSLTSGNQPQHF. The CDR3 nucleotides are TGTGCCAGCAGTTTGACTTCAGGGAATCAGCCCCAGCATTTT.

The rearrangement uses TRBV7-9 and TRBJ2-3, with D perhaps TRBD1 (5 bases). Germline V CDR1 and CDR2: SEHNR, FQNEAQ (reference sequence). There are 16 residues in the CDR3. Trimming cost V 1 base and J 4 bases, with 15 bases left between them. CDR3 nucleotides: TGTGCCAGCAGCTTAGATCCATCCAGGGAAGCAGATACGCAGTATTTT. Its translation is CASSLDPSREADTQYF.

The chain combines TRBV5-8 with TRBJ2-7; 7 positions match TRBD1. V dropped 3 bases and J dropped 3; count of bases not matched to a gene: 6. The germline V gene has CDR1 SGHTS and CDR2 YDEGEE. This CDR3 is built from 14 residues. The CDR3 DNA reads TGTGCCAGCAGCTCCCGGGACAGTATCTACGAGCAGTACTTC. Residues: CASSSRDSIYEQYF. The whole variable domain, remainder taken from reference TRBV5-8 and TRBJ2-7, is EAGVTQSPTHLIKTRGQQATLRCSPISGHTSVYWYQQALGLGLQFLLWYDEGEERNRGNFPPRFSGRQFPNYSSELNVNALELEDSALYLCASSSRDSIYEQYFGPGTRLTVT.

The chain couples TRBV19 to TRBJ1-5; D not certain. The CDR3 has 15 residues. V was trimmed by 0 bases and J by 3 bases, leaving 9 bases between them. The germline V gene encodes CDR1 LNHDA and CDR2 SQIVND (reference sequence). CDR3 residues: CASSIENRSNQPQHF. CDR3 DNA sequence: TGTGCCAGTAGTATAGAGAACAGATCCAATCAGCCCCAGCATTTT.

The V gene is TRBV10-3, the J gene TRBJ2-2, with a weak D call TRBD1 (5 bases). Trimming shortened V by 7 bases and J by 4 bases, and 7 bases separated the two germline ends. Looked up from germline, CDR1 is ENHRY and CDR2 is SYGVKD. The CDR3 contains 12 residues. CDR3 bases: TGTGCCATCAAAAGGGGCACCGGGGAGCTGTTTTTT. This encodes CAIKRGTGELFF.

The chain recombines TRBV5-4 with TRBJ1-3, with D tentatively TRBD1 (5 bases). V was shortened by 3 bases and J by 0 bases, with 10 bases between the two germline ends. CDR3 length equals 15 residues. From germline, CDR1 is SGHNT and CDR2 YYREEE (reference sequence). CDR3 coding DNA: TGTGCCAGCAGCTCCACAGGAAACTCTGGAAACACCATATATTTT. Translated, it gives CASSSTGNSGNTIYF.

This clone was recorded only once. The chain joins TRBV10-3 to TRBJ2-3, with TRBD2 identical over 13 bases. The CDR3 length is 15 residues. Germline CDR1 reads ENHRY; CDR2 reads SYGVKD. The J segment lost 9 bases and the V segment lost 5 bases, leaving 8 bases of the junction unmatched. The CDR3: CAISLGLAGAGTQYF. In DNA form, the CDR3 reads TGTGCCATCAGTCTAGGACTAGCGGGAGCTGGCACGCAGTATTTT.

The genes are TRBV5-1 and TRBJ2-1, with D possibly matching TRBD2 (5 bases). The germline CDR1 and CDR2 sequences are SGHRS and YFSETQ. The CDR3 spans 14 residues. Between the trimmed V and J ends, which lost 2 bases and 4 bases, there was a span of 10 bases. CDR3 region: CASSLPGSYNEQFF. DNA of the CDR3: TGCGCCAGCAGCTTACCGGGGTCGTACAATGAGCAGTTCTTC.

The rearrangement joins TRBV7-6 to TRBJ2-5; the match to TRBD2 covers 11 bases. Germline V gene data show CDR1 as SGHVS and CDR2 as FNYEAQ. V was clipped by 4 bases and J by 1 base; unmatched bases: 8. This CDR3 has 17 amino acids. The CDR3 DNA reads as TGTGCCAGCAGCTCCAATCCTAGCGGGAGGACCCAAGAGACCCAGTACTTC. This gives the protein CASSSNPSGRTQETQYF.

V and J are TRBV5-1 and TRBJ2-1, with TRBD1 matching over 7 bases. The germline V gene has CDR1 SGHRS and CDR2 YFSETQ. There are 14 residues in the CDR3. The V segment lost 4 bases and the J segment 4 bases; nucleotides outside the gene matches: 5. CDR3 coding DNA: TGCGCCAGCAGCACACCGGGACAGTACAATGAGCAGTTCTTC. Its translation is CASSTPGQYNEQFF. Filled out from reference TRBV5-1 and TRBJ2-1, the complete variable domain reads KAGVTQTPRYLIKTRGQQVTLSCSPISGHRSVSWYQQTPGQGLQFLFEYFSETQRNKGNFPGRFSGRQFSNSRSEMNVSTLELGDSALYLCASSTPGQYNEQFFGPGTRLTVL.

Note on this clone: The junction and the germline gene differ at one end; a read error may be behind it. This rearrangement joins TRBV7-9 to TRBJ2-7; 13 nucleotides align to TRBD2. The CDR3 loop spans 15 amino acids. Germline V gene lookup returns CDR1 SEHNR and CDR2 FQNEAQ (reference sequence). CDR3 in amino acids: CASSTRTSGSLQESF. Written as DNA, the CDR3 is TGTGCCAGCAGCACAAGGACTAGCGGGAGCTTACAGGAGTCCTTC.

The chain links TRBV18 to TRBJ2-7; 9 bases line up with TRBD1. CDR1 and CDR2 from the germline V gene are KGHSH and LQKENI. V dropped 6 bases and J dropped 2; count of bases not matched to a gene: 5. The CDR3 has 14 residues. The CDR3 sequence is CASSDRGATYEQYF. For the CDR3, the DNA is TGTGCCAGCTCGGACAGGGGTGCTACCTACGAGCAGTACTTC.

This clone has a single count. This chain links TRBV11-3 with TRBJ2-2, with a possible D match to TRBD2 (6 bases). The CDR3 consists of 16 residues. Between the trimmed V and J ends, which lost 1 base and 4 bases, there was a span of 13 bases. Germline values: CDR1 SGHNT, CDR2 YENEEA. This CDR3 reads CASSLGGGIGTGELFF. The CDR3 DNA is TGTGCCAGCAGCTTAGGGGGCGGGATTGGCACCGGGGAGCTGTTTTTT.

The chain carries TRBV10-2 and TRBJ2-7; 7 nucleotides match TRBD1. The CDR3 totals 15 residues. Germline loops: CDR1 WSHSY, CDR2 SAAADI. J gave up 3 bases and V 0 bases, and 5 bases lay outside the gene matches. For the CDR3, the DNA is TGCGCCAGCAGTGAGTCTAGGCAGGGGGTCTACGAGCAGTACTTC. This translates into CASSESRQGVYEQYF.

The DNA of the CDR3 is TGTGCCAGCAGTTACTGGGGGGAAGGCACTGAAGCTTTCTTT. This translates into CASSYWGEGTEAFF. The genes are TRBV6-2 or TRBV6-3 and TRBJ1-1, with a possible D match to TRBD1 (5 bases). This CDR3 contains 14 residues. Germline V gene sequence: CDR1 MNHEY, CDR2 SVGEGT. The V gene lost 1 base and the J gene lost 4 bases, with 10 bases spanning the gap.

This sequence joins TRBV29-1 and TRBJ2-1; TRBD2 agrees at 10 bases. V lost 2 bases, J lost 8 bases, and 9 bases stayed unmatched. Germline assignment: CDR1 SQVTM and CDR2 ANQGSEA. The CDR3 runs 15 residues. CDR3 bases: TGCAGCGTTGAATTTGGAGCGGGAGGGAGGTATGAGCAGTTCTTC. This gives the protein CSVEFGAGGRYEQFF.